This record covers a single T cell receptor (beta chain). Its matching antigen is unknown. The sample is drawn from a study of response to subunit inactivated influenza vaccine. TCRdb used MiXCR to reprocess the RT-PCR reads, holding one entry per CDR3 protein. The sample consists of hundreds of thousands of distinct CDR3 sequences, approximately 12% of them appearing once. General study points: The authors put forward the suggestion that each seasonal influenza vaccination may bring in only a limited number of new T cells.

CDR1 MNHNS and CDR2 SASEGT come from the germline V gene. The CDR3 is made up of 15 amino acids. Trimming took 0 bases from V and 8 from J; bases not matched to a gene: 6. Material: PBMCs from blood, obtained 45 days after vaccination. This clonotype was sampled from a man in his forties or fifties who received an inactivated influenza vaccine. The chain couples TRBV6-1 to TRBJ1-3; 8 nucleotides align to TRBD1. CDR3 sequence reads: CASSEAGQGIYTIYF. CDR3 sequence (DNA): TGTGCCAGCAGTGAAGCTGGACAGGGTATATACACCATATATTTT.